The 23 T cell receptor beta chains below come from one sample, sequenced in a study of blood T cell repertoires in COVID-19. The assay was immunoSEQ multiplex PCR, and TCRdb's table has in-frame clones only and misses some. The data show more than 150,000 clones, 86% seen once. Sequencing was performed on peripheral blood. The source of these receptors is a man aged 18 to 35 with acute or convalescent COVID-19.

The chain combines TRBV7-3 with TRBJ2-3, with TRBD2 matching over 11 bases. V lost 5 bases, J lost 0 bases, and 7 bases stayed unmatched. Germline CDR1 is SGHTA and CDR2 is FQGTGA. The CDR3 has 17 residues. The CDR3 nucleotides are TGTGCCAGCAGCATGGGACTAGCGGCGGGTAGCACAGATACGCAGTATTTT. This encodes CASSMGLAAGSTDTQYF.

The V and J genes are TRBV18 and TRBJ2-2; D is possibly TRBD1 (6 bases). Germline V CDR1 and CDR2: KGHSH, LQKENI. Trimming removed 2 bases at V and 7 bases at J, with 14 bases between. The CDR3 totals 15 residues. Here the CDR3 reads CASSPINGGHGELFF. CDR3 coding DNA: TGTGCCAGCTCACCAATCAATGGGGGCCACGGGGAGCTGTTTTTT. The full variable domain, in which reference TRBV18 and TRBJ2-2 provide the parts outside the CDR3, is NAGVMQNPRHLVRRRGQEARLRCSPMKGHSHVYWYRQLPEEGLKFMVYLQKENIIDESGMPKERFSAEFPKEGPSILRIQQVVRGDSAAYFCASSPINGGHGELFFGEGSRLTVL.

This clone was counted between two and nine times. V usage is TRBV5-1 and J usage is TRBJ1-2; 7 bases map to TRBD1. V shed 4 bases, J shed 4 bases, and the junction held 10 bases outside the gene matches. CDR1 SGHRS and CDR2 YFSETQ come from the germline V gene. The CDR3 spans 15 residues. As DNA, the CDR3 is TGCGCCAGCAGCGGAGGGACAGTAGGTCTCTATGGCTACACCTTC. Its translation: CASSGGTVGLYGYTF. The variable domain in full, with the rest retrieved from reference TRBV5-1 and TRBJ1-2, is KAGVTQTPRYLIKTRGQQVTLSCSPISGHRSVSWYQQTPGQGLQFLFEYFSETQRNKGNFPGRFSGRQFSNSRSEMNVSTLELGDSALYLCASSGGTVGLYGYTFGSGTRLTVV.

The J gene is TRBJ2-3, the V gene TRBV4-1, with 7 bases identical to TRBD2. The CDR3 spans 16 residues. Germline CDR1 MGHRA, CDR2 YSYEKL. The V segment lost 1 base and the J segment 0 bases; nucleotides outside the gene matches: 4. CDR3 loop: CASSQGTSVSTDTQYF. The CDR3 DNA reads as TGCGCCAGCAGCCAAGGTACTAGCGTTAGCACAGATACGCAGTATTTT.

The chain joins TRBV10-2 to TRBJ2-2; D remains unclear. Trimming shortened V by 6 bases and J by 4 bases, and 12 bases separated the two germline ends. Germline V gene sequence: CDR1 WSHSY, CDR2 SAAADI. The CDR3 length is 14 residues. The CDR3 DNA is TGCGCCAGCAGGGTAACTAAGGTCACCGGGGAGCTGTTTTTT. This sequence encodes CASRVTKVTGELFF.

The chain has TRBV7-9 and TRBJ2-7; D is possibly TRBD2 (7 bases). The CDR3 covers 15 residues. V was cut by 2 bases and J by 5 bases, with 16 bases left in between. Germline V lookup: CDR1 SEHNR, CDR2 FQNEAQ (reference sequence). The CDR3 is CASSLNAGAPHEQYV. Written as DNA, the CDR3 is TGTGCCAGCAGCTTAAATGCGGGGGCCCCTCACGAGCAGTACGTC.

The chain uses TRBV3-1 (or the pseudogene TRBV3-2) and TRBJ2-7, with D perhaps matching TRBD2 (6 bases). Germline CDR1 LGHDT, CDR2 YNNKEL (reference sequence). V lost 1 base and J 4 bases, leaving 14 bases between the germline ends. CDR3 length: 15 amino acids. CDR3 sequence: CASSQGFGGSYEQYF. CDR3 bases: TGTGCCAGCAGCCAAGGCTTCGGGGGATCATACGAGCAGTACTTC.

The chain has TRBV24-1 and TRBJ2-1; 7 bases align to TRBD2. The J segment lost 1 base and the V segment lost 6 bases, leaving 11 bases of the junction unmatched. The CDR3 consists of 17 residues. Germline V CDR1 and CDR2: KGHDR, SFDVKD. The CDR3 protein is CATSSSPSGASYNEQFF. The CDR3 DNA is TGTGCCACCAGTTCATCTCCAAGCGGGGCTTCCTACAATGAGCAGTTCTTC.

This CDR3 is CASSLTGVPSSYNSPLHF. The DNA of the CDR3 is TGCGCCAGCAGCTTAACAGGGGTCCCGAGCTCCTATAATTCACCCCTCCACTTT. This sequence joins TRBV5-1 and TRBJ1-6; 7 nucleotides match TRBD1. V gave up 2 bases and J gave up 0 bases; unmatched junction bases: 8. Germline CDR1 SGHRS, CDR2 YFSETQ. This CDR3 contains 18 residues.

The chain recombines TRBV10-3 with TRBJ1-2, with 7 bases lining up with TRBD1. The length of the CDR3 is 16 residues. The germline CDR1 and CDR2 sequences are ENHRY and SYGVKD. The V segment lost 0 bases and the J segment 4 bases; nucleotides outside the gene matches: 8. This CDR3 reads CAISESGTDTRYGYTF. CDR3 DNA sequence: TGTGCCATCAGTGAGTCAGGGACAGATACCCGCTATGGCTACACCTTC.

With respect to this clone: The sample has other DNA sequences that encode this CDR3 too. This sequence joins TRBV19 and TRBJ2-2; perhaps TRBD1 as D (6 bases). Germline-derived CDR1 and CDR2 are LNHDA and SQIVND (reference sequence). The CDR3 is made up of 14 amino acids. V dropped 3 bases and J dropped 2 bases, with 7 bases sitting between them. In DNA, the CDR3 is TGTGCCAGTAGTATCAGGGGCAACACCGGGGAGCTGTTTTTT. The encoded protein is CASSIRGNTGELFF.

The J gene is TRBJ2-3, the V gene TRBV28; D remains unclear. Germline assignment: CDR1 MDHEN and CDR2 SYDVKM. V lost 1 base and J lost 8, with 13 bases in between. The CDR3 is 14 residues long. The CDR3 DNA follows: TGTGCCAGCAGTTTATCGGGTGCCCTTTTTACGCAGTATTTT. Translated: CASSLSGALFTQYF.

The rearrangement joins TRBV28 to TRBJ2-7; D unresolved. This CDR3 region has 14 residues. Trimming shortened V by 3 bases and J by 0 bases, and 9 bases separated the two germline ends. From germline, CDR1 is MDHEN and CDR2 SYDVKM. CDR3 sequence: CASSFPRYSYEQYV. The CDR3 DNA is TGTGCCAGCAGTTTCCCGCGGTACTCCTACGAGCAGTACGTC.

This rearrangement joins TRBV14 to TRBJ1-1; TRBD1 agrees at 8 bases. The CDR3 extends over 15 amino acids. Germline V lookup: CDR1 SGHDN, CDR2 FVKESK. The V segment lost 0 bases and the J segment 4 bases; nucleotides outside the gene matches: 4. The CDR3 nucleotides read TGTGCCAGCAGCCAAGACAGGGGGCCCGTCACTGAAGCTTTCTTT. Its protein is CASSQDRGPVTEAFF.

This chain links TRBV6-4 with TRBJ1-2, with D possibly TRBD1 on 5 matching bases. Germline-derived CDR1 and CDR2 are MRHNA and SNTAGT. This CDR3 is built from 15 residues. Deletions cut 3 bases from V and 0 bases from J, with 11 bases between. The CDR3 DNA reads TGTGCCAGCAGTGAAAATCCAGGGCCTAACTATGGCTACACCTTC. Encoded protein: CASSENPGPNYGYTF.

The chain is built from TRBV29-1 and TRBJ2-7, with TRBD1 matching over 10 bases. With V trimmed by 5 bases and J by 6 bases, 7 bases remained unmatched. The germline V gene encodes CDR1 SQVTM and CDR2 ANQGSEA. The CDR3 is 13 residues long. In DNA form, the CDR3 reads TGCAGCGTTTTGGGACAGGGGTTTTCCGAGCAGTACTTC. Its protein product is CSVLGQGFSEQYF.

There are a few counts of this clone. The J gene is TRBJ2-7, the V gene TRBV6-1, with unresolved D. The V and J ends lost 1 base and 0 bases respectively, with 10 bases between them. The CDR3 runs 15 residues. Germline CDR1 reads MNHNS; CDR2 reads SASEGT. The CDR3 coding sequence is TGTGCCAGCAGTGAAGGAATGGGCAGCTCCTACGAGCAGTACGTC. Its protein is CASSEGMGSSYEQYV.

This clone was detected a few times. This sequence joins TRBV18 and TRBJ1-5; D remains ambiguous. V lost 0 bases, J lost 0 bases, and 9 bases lay in between. The CDR3 contains 16 residues. Germline assignment: CDR1 KGHSH and CDR2 LQKENI. The CDR3 is CASSPPGRDSNQPQHF. CDR3 DNA: TGTGCCAGCTCACCACCGGGCCGGGATAGCAATCAGCCCCAGCATTTT.

V gene TRBV16 combines with J gene TRBJ2-1, with D possibly TRBD1 on 6 matching bases. The CDR3 has 14 residues. V lost 7 bases, J lost 0 bases, and 10 bases lay in between. The germline CDR1 and CDR2 sequences are KGHSY and FQNENV. CDR3 amino acids: CASTTDSSYNEQFF. The CDR3 DNA is TGTGCCAGCACCACGGACAGCTCCTACAATGAGCAGTTCTTC.

This chain connects TRBV30 to TRBJ1-1; possible D gene TRBD1, 6 bases. Germline V gives CDR1 GTSNPN, CDR2 SVGIG (reference sequence). The length of the CDR3 is 13 residues. V was trimmed by 1 base and J by 11 bases, leaving 17 bases between them. The CDR3 nucleotides are TGTGCCTGGAGTGGACAGGAACTTAGGTTTGCTTTCTTT. It translates to CAWSGQELRFAFF.

The chain links TRBV7-9 to TRBJ2-1; 14 bases are shared with TRBD2. V lost 5 bases and J lost 0; bases outside the gene matches: 9. This CDR3 comprises 19 residues. The V gene's germline CDR1 is SEHNR and CDR2 FQNEAQ (reference sequence). For the CDR3, the DNA is TGTGCCAGCAGCACTTCCGGGACTAGCGGGGGAAGCTCCTACAATGAGCAGTTCTTC. It yields the protein CASSTSGTSGGSSYNEQFF.

This clone was seen only once. Here the CDR3 reads CAYHGYSGNTIYF. The DNA of the CDR3 is TGTGCCTACCACGGTTACTCTGGAAACACCATATATTTT. The chain couples TRBV30 to TRBJ1-3; no clear D. The length of the CDR3 is 13 residues. CDR1 GTSNPN and CDR2 SVGIG come from the germline V gene (reference sequence). With 7 bases removed from V and 0 bases from J, the gap between germline ends came to 10 bases.

The chain combines TRBV6-5 with TRBJ2-7, with D maybe TRBD1 (6 bases). V lost 6 bases and J lost 3, with 9 bases in between. CDR3 length: 12 amino acids. CDR1 is MNHEY, CDR2 SVGAGI, per germline. CDR3 in amino acids: CASRQGIYEQYF. The CDR3, as DNA: TGTGCCAGCAGACAGGGCATCTACGAGCAGTACTTC.